The 27 T cell receptor beta chains reported below all come from one sample, sequenced in a study of T cell responses to AZD1222 COVID-19 vaccine. Sequenced by immunoSEQ multiplex PCR; TCRdb stores in-frame clones only, minus some. The sample consists of some 70,000 clones, about four fifths of them appearing once. The sample here was peripheral blood, taken 28 days after the second AZD1222 dose. The source of these receptors is an adult who received the AZD1222 COVID-19 vaccine.

V and J are TRBV5-1 and TRBJ1-2, with TRBD1 as a possible D gene (5 bases). V was shortened by 4 bases and J by 3 bases, with 10 bases between the two germline ends. The CDR3 spans 13 residues. Per the germline V gene, CDR1 is SGHRS and CDR2 is YFSETQ. DNA of the CDR3: TGCGCCAGCAGCGATCAGGGTGACTATGGCTACACCTTC. Residues: CASSDQGDYGYTF.

This clone came up a few times. This chain links TRBV5-1 with TRBJ2-6; perhaps TRBD1 as D (5 bases). The CDR3 length is 15 residues. Germline V gives CDR1 SGHRS, CDR2 YFSETQ. With 1 base removed from V and 3 bases from J, the gap between germline ends came to 8 bases. The CDR3 spells CASSLSGFGANVLTF. DNA for the CDR3: TGCGCCAGCAGCTTGTCAGGGTTTGGGGCCAACGTCCTGACTTTC.

A remark on this clone: One end of the junction varies from germline; a read error may be responsible. The chain is built from TRBV6-5 and TRBJ1-6; D remains unclear. The CDR3 length is 13 residues. Germline-derived CDR1 and CDR2 are MNHEY and SVGAGI. CDR3 coding DNA: TGTGCCAGCAGTTACGGAAGCAATTTACCCCTCCACTTT. This translates into CASSYGSNLPLHF.

The rearrangement joins TRBV3-1 (or the pseudogene TRBV3-2) to TRBJ1-2; no clear D gene. This CDR3 is 16 amino acids long. CDR1 and CDR2 (germline): LGHDT, YNNKEL (reference sequence). V was cut by 4 bases and J by 0 bases, with 15 bases left in between. DNA for the CDR3: TGTGCCAGCAGCCTTATCAATGTGGGCTCTAACTATGGCTACACCTTC. It yields the protein CASSLINVGSNYGYTF.

This clone was detected only a few times. V usage is TRBV11-3 and J usage is TRBJ2-1, with unresolved D. This CDR3 contains 13 residues. CDR1 and CDR2 from the germline V gene are SGHNT and YENEEA. Trimming shortened V by 0 bases and J by 8 bases, and 8 bases separated the two germline ends. The CDR3 sequence: CASSLELPDEQFF. CDR3 nucleotides: TGTGCCAGCAGCTTAGAACTGCCCGATGAGCAGTTCTTC.

This chain connects TRBV3-1 (or the pseudogene TRBV3-2) to TRBJ1-2; D is uncertain. V shed 6 bases and J shed 1 base, with 9 bases lying between them. The CDR3 consists of 13 residues. Germline V CDR1 and CDR2: LGHDT, YNNKEL (reference sequence). The CDR3 reads CASSSGDNYGYTF. CDR3 in DNA: TGTGCCAGCAGTTCAGGTGATAACTATGGCTACACCTTC.

There are a few counts of this clone. The chain links TRBV5-1 to TRBJ1-3; D is unclear. Trimming shortened V by 3 bases and J by 4 bases, and 11 bases separated the two germline ends. The CDR3 runs to 14 residues. CDR1 and CDR2 from the germline V gene are SGHRS and YFSETQ. CDR3 amino acids: CASSSGASGNTIYF. In DNA, the CDR3 is TGCGCCAGCAGCTCAGGTGCTTCGGGAAACACCATATATTTT.

The rearrangement joins TRBV18 to TRBJ2-7; maybe TRBD1 (5 bases). The germline CDR1 and CDR2 sequences are KGHSH and LQKENI. This CDR3 is built from 17 residues. The V end was cut by 0 bases, the J end by 2 bases, with 17 bases between. The CDR3 DNA is TGTGCCAGCTCACCACCGTTGTCGCAGGGTAAAGCCTACGAGCAGTACTTC. Amino acid sequence: CASSPPLSQGKAYEQYF.

The chain joins TRBV9 to TRBJ1-6; D gene uncertain. Trimming removed 0 bases at V and 6 bases at J, with 13 bases between. From germline, CDR1 is SGDLS and CDR2 YYNGEE. The CDR3 covers 16 residues. The CDR3 DNA sequence: TGTGCCAGCAGCGTAGGTGGCGGCCGGGGTAATTCACCCCTCCACTTT. Translating gives CASSVGGGRGNSPLHF. Full variable domain (rest looked up from reference TRBV9 and TRBJ1-6): DSGVTQTPKHLITATGQRVTLRCSPRSGDLSVYWYQQSLDQGLQFLIQYYNGEERAKGNILERFSAQQFPDLHSELNLSSLELGDSALYFCASSVGGGRGNSPLHFGNGTRLTVT.

The chain uses TRBV4-3 and TRBJ1-4, with D possibly matching TRBD1 (6 bases). With 0 bases removed from V and 7 bases from J, the gap between germline ends came to 18 bases. The CDR3 spans 17 residues. Germline V gene sequence: CDR1 LGHNA, CDR2 YSLEER. The CDR3 coding sequence is TGCGCCAGCAGCCAAGAACCCCCAGGGGCCCGGGGTGAAAAACTGTTTTTT. Translation: CASSQEPPGARGEKLFF.

This rearrangement joins TRBV30 to TRBJ2-3, with TRBD1 as a possible D gene (5 bases). The CDR3 is made up of 12 amino acids. Per the germline V gene, CDR1 is GTSNPN and CDR2 is SVGIG (reference sequence). V lost 3 bases, J lost 3 bases, and 7 bases lay in between. The CDR3 DNA reads TGTGCCTGGAGCCGACAGACAGATACGCAGTATTTT. Protein: CAWSRQTDTQYF. Full variable domain (remainder filled in from reference TRBV30 and TRBJ2-3): SQTIHQWPATLVQPVGSPLSLECTVEGTSNPNLYWYRQAAGRGLQLLFYSVGIGQISSEVPQNLSASRPQDRQFILSSKKLLLSDSGFYLCAWSRQTDTQYFGPGTRLTVL.

The chain uses TRBV19 and TRBJ1-2; D ambiguous. V lost 5 bases to trimming and J lost 6 bases, with 16 bases between them. The CDR3 runs to 14 residues. The germline V gene has CDR1 LNHDA and CDR2 SQIVND (reference sequence). CDR3 sequence (DNA): TGTGCCAGTAGTGAGAGCAGGACGCTTCATGGCTACACCTTC. Protein product: CASSESRTLHGYTF.

V and J are TRBV5-1 and TRBJ1-4; D unresolved. Germline-derived CDR1 and CDR2 are SGHRS and YFSETQ. V lost 0 bases, J lost 7 bases, and 10 bases lay in between. CDR3 length: 14 amino acids. The CDR3 is CASSLGSASEKLFF. The CDR3 coding sequence is TGCGCCAGCAGCTTGGGGTCAGCCTCTGAAAAACTGTTTTTT.

The CDR3 loop reads CASTGQGFVGALKYEAFF. CDR3 in DNA: TGTGCCAGCACCGGACAGGGTTTTGTGGGGGCCCTAAAGTACGAAGCTTTCTTT. The chain recombines TRBV28 with TRBJ1-1; 8 bases fit TRBD1. This CDR3 has 18 amino acids. In germline, CDR1 is MDHEN, CDR2 SYDVKM. The junction had 24 bases not matched to a gene; V was cut back by 7 bases and J by 8 bases.

The rearrangement uses TRBV19 and TRBJ2-3, with D uncertain. The CDR3 sequence is 16 residues long. The germline V gene has CDR1 LNHDA and CDR2 SQIVND (reference sequence). V was cut by 1 base and J by 0 bases, with 11 bases left in between. CDR3 amino acids: CASSIGLSLSTDTQYF. For the CDR3, the DNA is TGTGCCAGTAGTATAGGTCTCTCTCTTAGCACAGATACGCAGTATTTT.

V gene TRBV4-3 combines with J gene TRBJ1-6, with D hard to call. The V end lost 3 bases, the J end lost 13 bases, and 13 bases lay between the germline ends. The germline V gene encodes CDR1 LGHNA and CDR2 YSLEER. This CDR3 is 13 amino acids long. In DNA, the CDR3 is TGCGCCAGCAGCCAGGATACAAACCTCCCCCTCCACTTT. It codes for CASSQDTNLPLHF.

CDR3 nucleotide sequence: TGCGCCAGCAGCCACTTTAGCGGGGACTCCTACGAGCAGTACTTC. As protein: CASSHFSGDSYEQYF. This chain joins TRBV4-3 and TRBJ2-7; 8 bases are a match to TRBD2. J lost 0 bases, V lost 3 bases, and 4 bases had no gene match. CDR3 length: 15 residues. Germline CDR1 reads LGHNA; CDR2 reads YSLEER.

V usage is TRBV28 and J usage is TRBJ1-1; D gene unclear. CDR1 is MDHEN and CDR2 is SYDVKM in the germline V gene. This CDR3 spans 11 amino acids. The V end was cut by 10 bases, the J end by 5 bases, with 11 bases between. The CDR3: CATLSWTEAFF. The CDR3 DNA is TGTGCCACCCTCTCTTGGACTGAAGCTTTCTTT.

The count of this clone is one. This chain connects TRBV6-5 to TRBJ2-6; D is unresolved. The CDR3 has 15 amino acids. Germline V gene sequence: CDR1 MNHEY, CDR2 SVGAGI. Trimming shortened V by 5 bases and J by 0 bases, and 8 bases separated the two germline ends. This CDR3 is CASSHQVSGANVLTF. The CDR3 bases are TGTGCCAGCAGTCACCAAGTCTCTGGGGCCAACGTCCTGACTTTC.

Here the CDR3 DNA reads TGTGCCAGCAGCTTGGAGGGGGATCAGCCCCAGCATTTT. Its protein product is CASSLEGDQPQHF. The chain couples TRBV7-9 to TRBJ1-5, with D possibly TRBD1 on 6 matching bases. Deletions cut 3 bases from V and 5 bases from J, with 8 bases between. This CDR3 is built from 13 residues. Germline lookup yields CDR1 SEHNR and CDR2 FQNEAQ (reference sequence).

The genes are TRBV7-3 and TRBJ1-4; the match to TRBD1 covers 7 bases. This CDR3 is built from 20 residues. The germline V gene has CDR1 SGHTA and CDR2 FQGTGA. Trimming at V came to 4 bases and at J to 0 bases, leaving 17 bases not matched to a gene. The chain's CDR3 is CASSSPPEGQYIATNEKLFF. The CDR3 nucleotides read TGTGCCAGCAGCTCCCCTCCCGAGGGACAGTATATTGCAACTAATGAAAAACTGTTTTTT.

The chain recombines TRBV5-1 with TRBJ2-7; 11 bases map to TRBD1. The trim removed 3 bases at V and 7 bases at J, leaving 6 bases unmatched. Germline assignment: CDR1 SGHRS and CDR2 YFSETQ. The CDR3 loop spans 14 amino acids. The CDR3 sequence is CASSSGQGEGEQYF. CDR3 DNA sequence: TGCGCCAGCAGCTCGGGACAGGGGGAAGGGGAGCAGTACTTC. Filled out from reference TRBV5-1 and TRBJ2-7, the complete variable domain reads KAGVTQTPRYLIKTRGQQVTLSCSPISGHRSVSWYQQTPGQGLQFLFEYFSETQRNKGNFPGRFSGRQFSNSRSEMNVSTLELGDSALYLCASSSGQGEGEQYFGPGTRLTVT.

J is TRBJ2-7 and V is TRBV6-1; D is perhaps TRBD1 or TRBD2 (5 bases each). The CDR3 runs to 15 residues. Trimming shortened V by 5 bases and J by 0 bases, and 14 bases separated the two germline ends. CDR1 and CDR2 (germline): MNHNS, SASEGT. The CDR3 nucleotides read TGTGCCAGCAGTCAAGGGACGGCTTACTCCTACGAGCAGTACTTC. Its protein is CASSQGTAYSYEQYF.

The gene calls are TRBV5-1 and TRBJ1-3; TRBD1 matches 8 bases. V shed 2 bases, J shed 0 bases, and the junction held 7 bases outside the gene matches. Germline V CDR1 and CDR2: SGHRS, YFSETQ. The CDR3 length is 17 residues. The CDR3 DNA sequence: TGCGCCAGCAGCTTTGGGGACAGGCATTCCTCTGGAAACACCATATATTTT. This translates into CASSFGDRHSSGNTIYF.

The J gene is TRBJ1-5, the V gene TRBV6-2 or TRBV6-3, with 9 bases aligning to TRBD1. Germline CDR1 is MNHEY and CDR2 is SVGEGT. V dropped 0 bases and J dropped 6; count of bases not matched to a gene: 9. The CDR3 is made up of 17 amino acids. The CDR3 here is CASSYSGTGSLAQPQHF. CDR3 sequence (DNA): TGTGCCAGCAGTTACTCCGGGACAGGGTCGTTAGCTCAGCCCCAGCATTTT.

This clone was detected only a few times. The chain uses TRBV10-1 and TRBJ2-3; no firm D call. This CDR3 is built from 15 residues. Between the trimmed V and J ends, which lost 0 bases and 1 base, there was a span of 8 bases. Germline V gene sequence: CDR1 WNHNN, CDR2 SYGVQD (reference sequence). The CDR3, as DNA: TGCGCCAGCAGTGAGTCTTTGACGGGCACAGATACGCAGTATTTT. Protein product: CASSESLTGTDTQYF.

The V gene is TRBV7-3, the J gene TRBJ1-1; D perhaps matches TRBD1 (5 bases). The CDR3 runs 13 residues. Trimming left V 5 bases short and J 1 base short, with 8 bases between. CDR1 is SGHTA and CDR2 is FQGTGA in the germline V gene. The CDR3 loop is CASSRGGNTEAFF. Written as DNA, the CDR3 is TGTGCCAGCAGCCGTGGGGGGAACACTGAAGCTTTCTTT. The full variable domain, rest sourced from reference TRBV7-3 and TRBJ1-1, is GAGVSQTPSNKVTEKGKYVELRCDPISGHTALYWYRQSLGQGPEFLIYFQGTGAADDSGLPNDRFFAVRPEGSVSTLKIQRTERGDSAVYLCASSRGGNTEAFFGQGTRLTVV.